This T cell receptor beta chain was recovered during a study of T-cell reconstitution after alpha-beta-depleted transplantation in children. Looked up from germline, CDR1 is PRHDT and CDR2 is FYEKMQ (reference sequence). Trimming shortened V by 5 bases and J by 1 base, and 11 bases separated the two germline ends. The CDR3 loop spans 15 amino acids. A TCRbeta library incorporating unique molecular identifiers was prepared. TCRdb ran MiXCR on the PCR reads and lists one entry per CDR3 protein. The table includes some 200,000 distinct CDR3 sequences, about 9.6% detected once. This clonotype was seen ten or more times.

Sample: PBMCs from the stem cell graft donor, taken from the stem cell graft. This chain joins TRBV13 and TRBJ2-2; a weak D match, TRBD1 (6 bases). The TCR was taken from a human donor who donated a stem cell graft to a child with SCID. The chain's CDR3 is CASSRQVLNTGELFF. The DNA of the CDR3 is TGTGCCAGCAGCCGACAGGTCTTGAACACCGGGGAGCTGTTTTTT.